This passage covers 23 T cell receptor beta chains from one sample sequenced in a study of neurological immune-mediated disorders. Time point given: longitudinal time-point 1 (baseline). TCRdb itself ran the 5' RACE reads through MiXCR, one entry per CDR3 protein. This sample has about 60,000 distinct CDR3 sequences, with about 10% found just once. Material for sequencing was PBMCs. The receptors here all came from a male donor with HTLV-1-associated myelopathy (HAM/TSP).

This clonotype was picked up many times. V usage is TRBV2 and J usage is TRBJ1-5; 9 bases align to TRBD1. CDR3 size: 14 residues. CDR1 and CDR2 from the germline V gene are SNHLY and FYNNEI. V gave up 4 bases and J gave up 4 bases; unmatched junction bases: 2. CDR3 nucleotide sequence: TGTGCCAGCAGTGCGGGACAGGGAAATCAGCCCCAGCATTTT. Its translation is CASSAGQGNQPQHF. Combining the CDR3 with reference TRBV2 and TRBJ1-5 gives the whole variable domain EPEVTQTPSHQVTQMGQEVILRCVPISNHLYFYWYRQILGQKVEFLVSFYNNEISEKSEIFDDQFSVERPDGSNFTLKIRSTKLEDSAMYFCASSAGQGNQPQHFGDGTRLSIL.

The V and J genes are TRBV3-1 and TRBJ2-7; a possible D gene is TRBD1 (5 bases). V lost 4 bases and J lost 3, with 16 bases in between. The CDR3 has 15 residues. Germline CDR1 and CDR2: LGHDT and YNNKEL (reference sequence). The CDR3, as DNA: TGTGCCAGCAGCCGGTTCGCAGGGCCGATCTACGAGCAGTACTTC. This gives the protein CASSRFAGPIYEQYF.

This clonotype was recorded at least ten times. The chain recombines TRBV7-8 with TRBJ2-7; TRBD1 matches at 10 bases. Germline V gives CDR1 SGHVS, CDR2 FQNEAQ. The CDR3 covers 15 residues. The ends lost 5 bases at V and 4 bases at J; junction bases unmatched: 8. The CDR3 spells CASSPRGQGKYEQYF. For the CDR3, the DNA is TGTGCCAGCAGCCCAAGGGGACAGGGGAAATACGAGCAGTACTTC.

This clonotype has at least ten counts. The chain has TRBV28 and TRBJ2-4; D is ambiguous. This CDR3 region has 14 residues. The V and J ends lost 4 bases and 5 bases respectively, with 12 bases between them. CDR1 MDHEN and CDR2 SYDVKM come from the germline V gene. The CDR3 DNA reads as TGTGCCAGCAGTTCCTCAGGTTTTGAAAACATTCAGTACTTC. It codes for CASSSSGFENIQYF.

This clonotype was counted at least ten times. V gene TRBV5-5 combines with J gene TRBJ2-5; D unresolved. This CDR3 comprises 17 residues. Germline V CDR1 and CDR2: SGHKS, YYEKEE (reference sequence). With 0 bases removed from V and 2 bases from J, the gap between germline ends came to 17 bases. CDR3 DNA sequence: TGTGCCAGCAGCTTGGTGGTCTGGGTAGAGATGCAAGAGACCCAGTACTTC. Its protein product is CASSLVVWVEMQETQYF.

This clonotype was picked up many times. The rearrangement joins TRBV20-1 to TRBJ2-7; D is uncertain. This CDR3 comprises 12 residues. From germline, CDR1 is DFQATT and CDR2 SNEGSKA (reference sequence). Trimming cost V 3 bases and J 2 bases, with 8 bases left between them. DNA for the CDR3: TGCAGTGCTAGTGCAGGAACCTACGAGCAGTACTTC. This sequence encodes CSASAGTYEQYF.

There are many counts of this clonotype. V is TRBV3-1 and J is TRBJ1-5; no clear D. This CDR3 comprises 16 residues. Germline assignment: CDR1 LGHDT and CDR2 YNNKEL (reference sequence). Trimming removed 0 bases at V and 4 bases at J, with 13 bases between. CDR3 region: CASSQDSGNFNQPQHF. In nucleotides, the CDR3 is TGTGCCAGCAGCCAAGATAGTGGGAATTTTAATCAGCCCCAGCATTTT.

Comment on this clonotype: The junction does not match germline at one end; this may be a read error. CDR3 sequence reads: CASSPREGAANTEAFF. The CDR3 nucleotides read TGCGCCAGCAGCCCAAGGGAGGGGGCCGCGAACACTGAAGCTTTCTTT. V usage is TRBV7-2 and J usage is TRBJ1-1; TRBD1 matches 7 bases. The CDR3 covers 16 residues. Germline values: CDR1 SGHTA, CDR2 FQGNSA.

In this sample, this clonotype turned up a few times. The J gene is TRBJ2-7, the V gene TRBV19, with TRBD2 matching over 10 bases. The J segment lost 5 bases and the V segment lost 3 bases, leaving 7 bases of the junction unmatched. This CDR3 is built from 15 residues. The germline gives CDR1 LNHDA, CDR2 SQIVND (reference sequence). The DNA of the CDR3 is TGTGCCAGTAGTATTGCAGCGGGGGGGCCCCACGAGCAGTACTTC. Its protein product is CASSIAAGGPHEQYF.

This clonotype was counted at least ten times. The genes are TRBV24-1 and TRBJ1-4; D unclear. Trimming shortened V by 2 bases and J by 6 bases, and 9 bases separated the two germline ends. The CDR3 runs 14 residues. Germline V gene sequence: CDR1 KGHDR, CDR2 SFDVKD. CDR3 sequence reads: CATSDSGRDEKLFF. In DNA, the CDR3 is TGTGCCACCAGTGATTCAGGCCGCGATGAAAAACTGTTTTTT.

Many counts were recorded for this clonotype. The CDR3: CASSLQGTANTEAFF. As DNA, the CDR3 is TGCGCCAGCAGCTTGCAAGGGACGGCGAACACTGAAGCTTTCTTT. The chain joins TRBV5-1 to TRBJ1-1; perhaps TRBD1 as D (5 bases). Germline V lookup: CDR1 SGHRS, CDR2 YFSETQ. Trimming left V 1 base short and J 1 base short, with 11 bases between. This CDR3 spans 15 amino acids. Looking up the rest from reference TRBV5-1 and TRBJ1-1 gives the full variable domain: KAGVTQTPRYLIKTRGQQVTLSCSPISGHRSVSWYQQTPGQGLQFLFEYFSETQRNKGNFPGRFSGRQFSNSRSEMNVSTLELGDSALYLCASSLQGTANTEAFFGQGTRLTVV.

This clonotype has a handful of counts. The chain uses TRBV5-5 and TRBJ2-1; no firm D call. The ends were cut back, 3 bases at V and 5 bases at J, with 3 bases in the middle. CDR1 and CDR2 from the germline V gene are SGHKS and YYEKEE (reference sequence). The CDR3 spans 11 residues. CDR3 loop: CASSWHNEQFF. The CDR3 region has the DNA TGTGCCAGCAGCTGGCACAATGAGCAGTTCTTC.

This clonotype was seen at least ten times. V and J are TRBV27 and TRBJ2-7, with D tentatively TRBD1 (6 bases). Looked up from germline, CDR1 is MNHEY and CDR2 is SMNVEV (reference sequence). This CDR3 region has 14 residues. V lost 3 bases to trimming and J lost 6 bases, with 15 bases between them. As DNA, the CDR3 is TGTGCCAGCAGTTTCACAGGGCGCCGAGGCGAGCAGTACTTC. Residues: CASSFTGRRGEQYF.

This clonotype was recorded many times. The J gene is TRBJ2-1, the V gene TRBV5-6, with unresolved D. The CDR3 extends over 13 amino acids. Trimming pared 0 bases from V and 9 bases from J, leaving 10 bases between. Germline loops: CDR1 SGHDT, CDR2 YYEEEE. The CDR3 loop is CASSLVLAAEQFF. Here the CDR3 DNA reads TGTGCCAGCAGCTTGGTGCTGGCTGCTGAGCAGTTCTTC.

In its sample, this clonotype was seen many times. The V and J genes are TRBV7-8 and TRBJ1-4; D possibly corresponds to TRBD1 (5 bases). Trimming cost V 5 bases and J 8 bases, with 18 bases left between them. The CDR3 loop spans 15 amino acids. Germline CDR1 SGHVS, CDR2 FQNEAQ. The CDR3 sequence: CASSLGLGTVEKLFF. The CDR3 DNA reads TGTGCCAGCAGCCTTGGTCTGGGGACGGTGGAAAAACTGTTTTTT.

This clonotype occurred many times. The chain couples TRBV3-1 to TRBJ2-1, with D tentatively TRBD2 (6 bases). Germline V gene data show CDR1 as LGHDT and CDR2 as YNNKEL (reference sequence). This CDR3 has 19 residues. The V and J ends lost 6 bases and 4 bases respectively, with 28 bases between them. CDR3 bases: TGTGCCAGCAGACAAAGCTCGGTTGGAGGGCTCGAAATTTACAATGAGCAGTTCTTC. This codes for CASRQSSVGGLEIYNEQFF.

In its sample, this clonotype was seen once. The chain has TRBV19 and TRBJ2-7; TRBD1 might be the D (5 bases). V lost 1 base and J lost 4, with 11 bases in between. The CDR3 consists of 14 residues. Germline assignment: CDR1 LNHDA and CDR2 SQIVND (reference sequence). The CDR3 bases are TGTGCCAGTAGTATAGCCGCAGGGCTGTACGAGCAGTACTTC. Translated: CASSIAAGLYEQYF.

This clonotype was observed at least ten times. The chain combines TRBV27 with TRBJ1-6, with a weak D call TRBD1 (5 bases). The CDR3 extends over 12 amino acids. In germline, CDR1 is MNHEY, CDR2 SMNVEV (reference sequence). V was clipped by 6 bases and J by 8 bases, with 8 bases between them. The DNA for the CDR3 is TGTGCCAGCAGCAGGGTCGATTCACCCCTCCACTTT. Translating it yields CASSRVDSPLHF.

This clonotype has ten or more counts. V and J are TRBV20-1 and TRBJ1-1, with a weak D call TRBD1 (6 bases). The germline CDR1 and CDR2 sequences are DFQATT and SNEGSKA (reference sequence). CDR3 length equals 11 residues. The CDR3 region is CNIQGYTEAFF. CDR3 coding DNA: TGCAATATACAGGGATACACTGAAGCTTTCTTT.

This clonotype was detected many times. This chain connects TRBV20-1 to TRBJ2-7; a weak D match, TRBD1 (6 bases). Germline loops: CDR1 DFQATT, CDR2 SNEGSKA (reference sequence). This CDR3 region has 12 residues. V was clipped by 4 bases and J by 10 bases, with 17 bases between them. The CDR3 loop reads CSATLQTGKQYF. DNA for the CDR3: TGCAGTGCTACTCTACAAACAGGGAAACAGTACTTC.

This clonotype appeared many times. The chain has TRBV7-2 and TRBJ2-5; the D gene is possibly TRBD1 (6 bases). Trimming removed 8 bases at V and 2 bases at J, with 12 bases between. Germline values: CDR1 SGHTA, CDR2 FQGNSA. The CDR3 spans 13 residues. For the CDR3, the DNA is TGTGCCAGCCGAAGGGGGTTGCAAGAGACCCAGTACTTC. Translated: CASRRGLQETQYF. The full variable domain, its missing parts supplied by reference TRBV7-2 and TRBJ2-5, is GAGVSQSPSNKVTEKGKDVELRCDPISGHTALYWYRQSLGQGLEFLIYFQGNSAPDKSGLPSDRFSAERTGGSVSTLTIQRTQQEDSAVYLCASRRGLQETQYFGPGTRLLVL.

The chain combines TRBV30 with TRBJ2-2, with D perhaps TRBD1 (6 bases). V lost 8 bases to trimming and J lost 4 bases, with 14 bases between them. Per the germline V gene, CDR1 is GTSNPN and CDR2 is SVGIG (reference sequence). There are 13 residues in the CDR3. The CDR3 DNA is TGTGCCGTGGGGGCTCAGGTCACCGGGGAGCTGTTTTTT. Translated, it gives CAVGAQVTGELFF.

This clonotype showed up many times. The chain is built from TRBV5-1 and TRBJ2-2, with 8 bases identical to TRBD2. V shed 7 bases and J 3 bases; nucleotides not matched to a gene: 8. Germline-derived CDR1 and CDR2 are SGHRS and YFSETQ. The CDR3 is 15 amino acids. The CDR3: CASWFSSGYTGELFF. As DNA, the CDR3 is TGCGCCAGCTGGTTTTCTAGCGGGTACACCGGGGAGCTGTTTTTT. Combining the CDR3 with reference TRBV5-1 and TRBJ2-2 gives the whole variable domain KAGVTQTPRYLIKTRGQQVTLSCSPISGHRSVSWYQQTPGQGLQFLFEYFSETQRNKGNFPGRFSGRQFSNSRSEMNVSTLELGDSALYLCASWFSSGYTGELFFGEGSRLTVL.